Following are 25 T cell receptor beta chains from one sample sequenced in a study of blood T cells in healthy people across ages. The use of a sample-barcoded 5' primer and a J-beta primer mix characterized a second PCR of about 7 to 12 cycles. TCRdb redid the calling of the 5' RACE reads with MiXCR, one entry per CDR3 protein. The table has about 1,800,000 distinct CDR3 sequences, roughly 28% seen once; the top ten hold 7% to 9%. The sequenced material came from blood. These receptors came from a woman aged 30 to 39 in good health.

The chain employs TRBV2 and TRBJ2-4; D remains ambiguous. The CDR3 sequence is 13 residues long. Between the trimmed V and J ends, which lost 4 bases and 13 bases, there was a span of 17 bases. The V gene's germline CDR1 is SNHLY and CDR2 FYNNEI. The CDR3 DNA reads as TGTGCCAGCAGTGCCGACTCCCACAATGAGCAGTACTTC. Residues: CASSADSHNEQYF.

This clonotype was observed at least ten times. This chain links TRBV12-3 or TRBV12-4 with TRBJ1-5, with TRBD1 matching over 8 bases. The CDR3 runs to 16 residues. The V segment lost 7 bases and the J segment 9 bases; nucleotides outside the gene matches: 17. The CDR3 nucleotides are TGTGCCAGCACCCTTACCCGAGACAGGGGTAGTAGGCCCCAGCATTTT. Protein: CASTLTRDRGSRPQHF.

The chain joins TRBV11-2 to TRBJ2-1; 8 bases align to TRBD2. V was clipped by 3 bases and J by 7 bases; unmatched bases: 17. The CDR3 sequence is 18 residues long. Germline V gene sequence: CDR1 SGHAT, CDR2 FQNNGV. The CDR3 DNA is TGTGCCAGCAGCTTGAGGCCGCGAGGAGCGGGAGTATTGAATGAGCAGTTCTTC. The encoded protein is CASSLRPRGAGVLNEQFF.

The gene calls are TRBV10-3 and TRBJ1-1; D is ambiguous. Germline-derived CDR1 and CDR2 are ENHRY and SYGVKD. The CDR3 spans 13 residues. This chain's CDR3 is CALSRDSNTEAFF. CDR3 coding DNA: TGTGCTCTTTCAAGGGATTCGAACACTGAAGCTTTCTTT.

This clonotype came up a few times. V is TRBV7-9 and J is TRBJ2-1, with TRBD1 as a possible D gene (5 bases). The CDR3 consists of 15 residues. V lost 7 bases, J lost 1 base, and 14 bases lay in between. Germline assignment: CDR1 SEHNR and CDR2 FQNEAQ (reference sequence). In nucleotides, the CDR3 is TGTGCCAGCAATGCCCAGGGTAGTTCCTACAATGAGCAGTTCTTC. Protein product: CASNAQGSSYNEQFF.

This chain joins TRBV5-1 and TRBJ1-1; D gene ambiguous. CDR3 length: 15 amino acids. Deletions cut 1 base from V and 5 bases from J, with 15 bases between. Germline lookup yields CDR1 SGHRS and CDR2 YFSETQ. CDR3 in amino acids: CASSLSTTLGTEAFF. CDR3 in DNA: TGCGCCAGCAGCTTGTCGACCACCCTAGGGACTGAAGCTTTCTTT.

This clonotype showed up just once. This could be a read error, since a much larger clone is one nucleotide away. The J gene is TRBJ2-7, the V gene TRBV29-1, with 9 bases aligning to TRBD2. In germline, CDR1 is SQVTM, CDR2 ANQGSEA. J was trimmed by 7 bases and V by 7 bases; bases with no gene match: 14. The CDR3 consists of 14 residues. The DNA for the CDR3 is TGCAGCGGGACCCTGGGACTAGCAAGGAATGAGCAGTACTTC. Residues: CSGTLGLARNEQYF.

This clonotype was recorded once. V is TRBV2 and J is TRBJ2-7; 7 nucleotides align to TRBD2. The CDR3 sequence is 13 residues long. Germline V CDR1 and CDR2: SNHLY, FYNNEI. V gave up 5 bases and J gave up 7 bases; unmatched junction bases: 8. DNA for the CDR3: TGTGCCAGCAGTTCGACTAGCAACAATGAGCAGTACTTC. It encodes CASSSTSNNEQYF.

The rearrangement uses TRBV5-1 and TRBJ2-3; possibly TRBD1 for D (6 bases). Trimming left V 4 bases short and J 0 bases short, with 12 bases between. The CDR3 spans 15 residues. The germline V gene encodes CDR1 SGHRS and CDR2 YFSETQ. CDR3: CASSIDRPSTDTQYF. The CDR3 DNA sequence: TGCGCCAGCAGCATTGACAGGCCTAGCACAGATACGCAGTATTTT.

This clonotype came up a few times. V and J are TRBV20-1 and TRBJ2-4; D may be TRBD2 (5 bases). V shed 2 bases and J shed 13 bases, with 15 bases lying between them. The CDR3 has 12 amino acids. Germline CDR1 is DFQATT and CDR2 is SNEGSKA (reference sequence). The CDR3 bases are TGCAGTGCTAGACGAGGGCCTAATGAGCAGTACTTC. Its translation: CSARRGPNEQYF.

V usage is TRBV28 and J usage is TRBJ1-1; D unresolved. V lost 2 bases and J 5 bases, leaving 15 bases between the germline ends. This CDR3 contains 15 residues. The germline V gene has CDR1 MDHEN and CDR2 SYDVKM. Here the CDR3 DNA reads TGTGCCAGCAGTTTAATTACCGGGGTGGATACTGAAGCTTTCTTT. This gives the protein CASSLITGVDTEAFF.

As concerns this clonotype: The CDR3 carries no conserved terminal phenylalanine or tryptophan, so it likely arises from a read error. CDR3 loop: CASRLQGVRETQYC. The CDR3 DNA follows: TGTGCCAGCAGATTACAGGGGGTTCGAGAGACTCAGTACTGC. The rearrangement uses TRBV12-3 or TRBV12-4 and TRBJ2-7, with 8 bases aligning to TRBD1. The V segment lost 6 bases and the J segment 10 bases; nucleotides outside the gene matches: 14. The CDR3 is 14 amino acids.

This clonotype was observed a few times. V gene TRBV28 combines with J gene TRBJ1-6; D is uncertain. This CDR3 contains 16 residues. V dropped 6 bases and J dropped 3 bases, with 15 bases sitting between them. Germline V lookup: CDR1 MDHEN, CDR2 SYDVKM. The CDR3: CASSPEVIGYNSPLHF. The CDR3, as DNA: TGTGCCAGCAGCCCTGAAGTCATTGGCTATAATTCACCCCTCCACTTT.

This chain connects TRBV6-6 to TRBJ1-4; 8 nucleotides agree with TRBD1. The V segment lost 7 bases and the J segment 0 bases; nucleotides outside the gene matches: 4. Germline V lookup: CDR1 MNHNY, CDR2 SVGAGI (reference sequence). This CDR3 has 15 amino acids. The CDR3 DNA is TGTGCCAGCAACAGGGACAGGTCAACTAATGAAAAACTGTTTTTT. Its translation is CASNRDRSTNEKLFF.

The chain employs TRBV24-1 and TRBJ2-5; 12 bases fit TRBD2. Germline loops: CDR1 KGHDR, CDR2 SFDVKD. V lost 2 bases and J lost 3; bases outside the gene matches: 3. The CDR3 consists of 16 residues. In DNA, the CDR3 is TGTGCCACCAGTGATTCGACTAGCGGGAGCAAAGAGACCCAGTACTTC. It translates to CATSDSTSGSKETQYF.

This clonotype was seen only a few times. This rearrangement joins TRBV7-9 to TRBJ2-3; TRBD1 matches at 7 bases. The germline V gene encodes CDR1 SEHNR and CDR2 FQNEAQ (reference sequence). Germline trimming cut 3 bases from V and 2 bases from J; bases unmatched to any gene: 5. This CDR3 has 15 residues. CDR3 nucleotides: TGTGCCAGCAGCTTGGACAGGTCTGACACAGATACGCAGTATTTT. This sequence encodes CASSLDRSDTDTQYF.

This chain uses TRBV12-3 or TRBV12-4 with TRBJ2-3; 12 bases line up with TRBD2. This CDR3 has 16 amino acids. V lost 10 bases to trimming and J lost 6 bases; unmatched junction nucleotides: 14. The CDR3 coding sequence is TGTGCCATCACCGAGTCGCTAGCGGGGGGGCTTGATACGCAGTATTTT. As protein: CAITESLAGGLDTQYF.

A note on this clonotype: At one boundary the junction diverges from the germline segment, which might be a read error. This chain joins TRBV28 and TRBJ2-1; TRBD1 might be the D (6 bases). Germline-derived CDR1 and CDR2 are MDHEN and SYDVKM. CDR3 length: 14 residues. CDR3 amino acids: CAGSSPQQGAEQFF. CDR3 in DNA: TGTGCCGGCAGTTCTCCCCAACAGGGAGCTGAGCAGTTCTTC.

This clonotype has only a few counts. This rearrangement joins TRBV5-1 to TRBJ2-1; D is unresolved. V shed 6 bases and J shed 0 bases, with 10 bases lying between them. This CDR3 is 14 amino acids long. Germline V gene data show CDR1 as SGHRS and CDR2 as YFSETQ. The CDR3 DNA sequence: TGCGCCAGCAAAATCCCAAGCTCCTACAATGAGCAGTTCTTC. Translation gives CASKIPSSYNEQFF.

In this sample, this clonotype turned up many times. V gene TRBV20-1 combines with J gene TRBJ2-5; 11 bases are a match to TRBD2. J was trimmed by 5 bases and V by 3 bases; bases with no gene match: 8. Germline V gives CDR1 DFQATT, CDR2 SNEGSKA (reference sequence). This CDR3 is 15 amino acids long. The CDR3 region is CSASISGGAWETQYF. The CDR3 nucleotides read TGCAGTGCTAGTATTAGCGGGGGGGCGTGGGAGACCCAGTACTTC.

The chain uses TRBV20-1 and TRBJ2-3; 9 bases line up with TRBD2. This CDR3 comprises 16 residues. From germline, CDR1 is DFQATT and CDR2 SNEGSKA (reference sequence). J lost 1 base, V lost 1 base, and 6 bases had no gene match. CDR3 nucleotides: TGCAGTGCTAGAGTAGGGGGACTAGCCGGCACAGATACGCAGTATTTT. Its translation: CSARVGGLAGTDTQYF.

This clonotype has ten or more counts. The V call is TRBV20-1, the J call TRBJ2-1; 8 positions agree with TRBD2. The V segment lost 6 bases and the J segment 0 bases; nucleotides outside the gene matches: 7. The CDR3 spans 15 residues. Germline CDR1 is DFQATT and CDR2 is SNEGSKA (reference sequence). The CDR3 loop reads CSAPTSVSSYNEQFF. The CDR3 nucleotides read TGCAGTGCACCGACTAGCGTAAGCTCCTACAATGAGCAGTTCTTC.

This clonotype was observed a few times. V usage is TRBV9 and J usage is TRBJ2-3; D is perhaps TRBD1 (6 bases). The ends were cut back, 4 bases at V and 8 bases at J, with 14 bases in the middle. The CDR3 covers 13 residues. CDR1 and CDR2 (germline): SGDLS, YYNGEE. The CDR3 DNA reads TGTGCCAGCAGCCCGGACACAGGGCCTACGCAGTATTTT. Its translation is CASSPDTGPTQYF.

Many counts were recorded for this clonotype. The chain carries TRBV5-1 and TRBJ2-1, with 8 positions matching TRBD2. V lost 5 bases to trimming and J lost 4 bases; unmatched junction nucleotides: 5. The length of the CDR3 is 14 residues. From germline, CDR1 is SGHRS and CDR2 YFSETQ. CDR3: CASRISGAYNEQFF. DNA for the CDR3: TGCGCCAGCAGAATTAGCGGGGCTTACAATGAGCAGTTCTTC.

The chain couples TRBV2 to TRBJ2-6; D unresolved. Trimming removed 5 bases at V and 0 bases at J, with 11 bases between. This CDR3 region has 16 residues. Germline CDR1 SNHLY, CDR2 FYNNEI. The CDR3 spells CASSISRISGANVLTF. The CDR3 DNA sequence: TGTGCCAGCAGTATAAGCAGGATCTCTGGGGCCAACGTCCTGACTTTC.